This TCR beta chain emerged from a study of shared clonotypes between healthy human individuals. CDR3 size: 15 residues. CDR1 and CDR2 from the germline V gene are SGHTA and FQGNSA. J lost 0 bases, V lost 4 bases, and 2 bases had no gene match. Study-wide results and limits: Generation of non-shared clonotypes was less probable than generation of clonotypes shared by all four donors.

Splitting of CD4+ cells produced CD45RA+ naive and CD45RA-negative memory subsets. Here immunoSEQ multiplex PCR was the method, and the copy in TCRdb shows in-frame clones only, minus some. The repertoire holds more than 2 million clones, with 95% as singletons. Details on this clone: Its antigen is unidentified.

The chain uses TRBV7-2 and TRBJ2-7, with 11 bases aligning to TRBD2. Sequencing was done on a sample of naive CD4+ T cells sorted from blood. Subset: CD45RA+ positively selected. The sequence was collected from a young man in good health. CDR3 protein: CASSYTSGSSYEQYF. The CDR3 DNA is TGTGCCAGCAGCTACACTAGCGGGAGCTCCTACGAGCAGTACTTC.